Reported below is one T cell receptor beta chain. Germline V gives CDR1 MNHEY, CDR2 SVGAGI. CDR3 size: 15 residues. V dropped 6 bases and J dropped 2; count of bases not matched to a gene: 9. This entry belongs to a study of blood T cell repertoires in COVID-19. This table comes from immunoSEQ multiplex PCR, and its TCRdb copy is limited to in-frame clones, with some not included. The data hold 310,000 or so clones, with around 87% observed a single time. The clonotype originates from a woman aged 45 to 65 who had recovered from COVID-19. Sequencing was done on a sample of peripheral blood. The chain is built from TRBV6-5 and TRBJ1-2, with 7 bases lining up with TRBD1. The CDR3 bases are TGTGCCAGCAGGCAGACAGGGAGTGCGAACTATGGCTACACCTTC. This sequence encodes CASRQTGSANYGYTF.